This TCR beta chain was found in a study of shared clonotypes between healthy human individuals. Naivety among CD8 cells was defined by CD45RO negativity and positive CCR7 selection, thereby excluding terminally differentiated effector memory CD45RA+ cells. Per the germline V gene, CDR1 is ENHRY and CDR2 is SYGVKD. V gave up 2 bases and J gave up 1 base; unmatched junction bases: 0. There are 15 residues in the CDR3. Using immunoSEQ multiplex PCR, the repertoire was profiled, and TCRdb retains in-frame clones only, with some absent. Found here are some 2,000,000 clones, less than 95% of them singletons; the top ten hold 0.9% to 1.4%. Notes on this clone: The same CDR3 also results from other DNA sequences found in this sample.

The chain links TRBV10-3 to TRBJ1-5; TRBD1 aligns across 9 bases. The sequenced sample was naive CD8+ T cells sorted from blood. The clonotype comes from a man aged 18 to 30 in good health. The CDR3 nucleotides are TGTGCCATCAGTGAGGGGACAGGGAGCAATCAGCCCCAGCATTTT. Amino acids: CAISEGTGSNQPQHF.